These T cell receptor beta chains were read from a single sample in a study of blood T cell repertoires in COVID-19. The assay was immunoSEQ multiplex PCR, and TCRdb's table has in-frame clones only and misses some. The sample consists of over 250,000 clones, roughly 85% of them appearing once. Material for sequencing was peripheral blood. Receptors originate from a man in his fifties with active or convalescent COVID-19. CDR3s leave out the opening cysteine and the closing phenylalanine or tryptophan. Size is stated for part of the rows, as once, few or many counts, or as a class when the clone is expanded.

size: NA
V: TRBV7-2
J: TRBJ2-1
CDR3: ASSLESRLAGASWDEQF

size: NA
V: TRBV7-8
J: TRBJ2-1
CDR3: ASSLGGISYNEQF

size: NA
V: TRBV12-3/TRBV12-4
J: TRBJ2-3
CDR3: ASSFDRGLAQY

size: NA
V: TRBV28
J: TRBJ1-2
CDR3: ATQGLGYGYT

size: NA
V: TRBV2
J: TRBJ2-7
CDR3: ASSQIPGLAVYEQY

size: NA
V: TRBV28
J: TRBJ2-5
CDR3: ASPPSGTGVLQETQY

size: once
V: TRBV5-4
J: TRBJ2-2
CDR3: ASSYPGTGVRDTGELF

size: NA
V: TRBV18
J: TRBJ2-5
CDR3: ASSRLAPGSARETQY

size: NA
V: TRBV6-1
J: TRBJ2-5
CDR3: ASSENWAGETQY

size: NA
V: TRBV5-1
J: TRBJ1-5
CDR3: ASSLLGGDGNQPQH